The source of this T cell receptor (beta chain) is a study of neoadjuvant anti-PD-1 for oral cavity cancer. Study background: Before surgery, most patients got three to four biweekly 3 mg/kg nivolumab doses. Patients without progression received a fourth nivolumab dose around day 43, then surgical resection on days 50-56.

The time point here: after neoadjuvant nivolumab, at surgical resection. Libraries were prepared by immunoSEQ multiplex PCR; TCRdb keeps only in-frame clonotypes and omits some of them. Here the sample spans approximately 45,000 clones, around 79% being singletons. The ends were cut back, 8 bases at V and 9 bases at J, with 20 bases in the middle. The CDR3 runs 15 residues. Germline values: CDR1 MGHDK, CDR2 SYGVNS. The sequenced sample was PBMCs, obtained after nivolumab (anti-PD-1) treatment. V is TRBV25-1 and J is TRBJ1-6; TRBD1 might be the D (6 bases). This receptor was obtained from a person aged 40 to 85 with oral cavity squamous cell carcinoma. The CDR3 DNA follows: TGTGCCAGCGACCCCGGGGGCGCCTTCGGTTCACCCCTCCACTTT. Its protein product is CASDPGGAFGSPLHF.